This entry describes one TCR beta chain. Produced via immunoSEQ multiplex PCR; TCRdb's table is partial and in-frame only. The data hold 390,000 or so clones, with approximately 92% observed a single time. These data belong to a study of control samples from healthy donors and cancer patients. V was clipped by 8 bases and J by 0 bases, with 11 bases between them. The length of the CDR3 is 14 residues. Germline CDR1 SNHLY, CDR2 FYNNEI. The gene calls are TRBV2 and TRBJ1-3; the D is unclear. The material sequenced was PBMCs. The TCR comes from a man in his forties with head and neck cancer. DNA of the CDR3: TGTGCCAGCGGCACGCCGAGCTCTGGAAACACCATATATTTT. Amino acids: CASGTPSSGNTIYF.